This T cell receptor (beta chain) emerged from a study of blood T cells in healthy people across ages. Study background: Through template switching, about one barcoded beta molecule was captured per two T cells, as measured in model experiments. Study-level findings and limits: In these data, TCR beta diversity tracked strongly with naive T cell percentage.

Of note for this clonotype: Its cognate antigen is unknown.

Germline V gene lookup returns CDR1 SNHLY and CDR2 FYNNEI. Trimming stripped 2 bases from V and 6 bases from J, with 7 bases between. This CDR3 contains 13 residues. Next came a second PCR, run for about 6 to 12 cycles, which used a sample-barcoded 5' primer along with a J-beta primer mix. Via MiXCR, TCRdb re-called the 5' RACE reads, giving one row per CDR3 protein. The table includes 700,000 to 1,000,000 distinct CDR3 sequences, under 55% detected once. This clonotype was obtained from a man aged 60 to 69 in good health. The sequencing sample was made of blood. This chain uses TRBV2 with TRBJ2-2; D uncertain. The CDR3 is CASSEPRAGELFF. The CDR3 DNA follows: TGTGCCAGCAGTGAACCTCGCGCCGGGGAGCTGTTTTTT.